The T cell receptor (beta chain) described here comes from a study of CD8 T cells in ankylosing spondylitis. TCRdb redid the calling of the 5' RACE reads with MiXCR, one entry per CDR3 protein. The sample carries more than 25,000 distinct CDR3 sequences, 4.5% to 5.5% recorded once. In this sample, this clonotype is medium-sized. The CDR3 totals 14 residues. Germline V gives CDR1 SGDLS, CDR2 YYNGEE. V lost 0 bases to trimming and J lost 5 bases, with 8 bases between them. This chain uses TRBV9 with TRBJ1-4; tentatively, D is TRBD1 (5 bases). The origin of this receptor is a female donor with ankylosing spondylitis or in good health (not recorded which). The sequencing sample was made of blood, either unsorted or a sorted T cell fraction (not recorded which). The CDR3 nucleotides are TGTGCCAGCAGCGTAGGGGGACCCAATGAAAAACTGTTTTTT. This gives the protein CASSVGGPNEKLFF.